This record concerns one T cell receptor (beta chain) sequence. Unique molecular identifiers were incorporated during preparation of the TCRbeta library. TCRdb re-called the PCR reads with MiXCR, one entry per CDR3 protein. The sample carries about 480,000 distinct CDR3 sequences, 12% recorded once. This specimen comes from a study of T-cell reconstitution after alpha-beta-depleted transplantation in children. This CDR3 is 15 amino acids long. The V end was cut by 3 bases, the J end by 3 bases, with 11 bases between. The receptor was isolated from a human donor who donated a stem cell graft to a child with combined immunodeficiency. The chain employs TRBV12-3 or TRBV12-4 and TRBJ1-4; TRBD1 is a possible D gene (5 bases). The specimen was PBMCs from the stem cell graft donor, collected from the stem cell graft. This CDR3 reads CASSLLAGANEKLFF. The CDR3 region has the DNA TGTGCCAGCAGTTTGCTTGCGGGGGCTAATGAAAAACTGTTTTTT.